The 4 T cell receptor beta chains in this list originate from one sample, sequenced in a study of siplizumab effects on memory and regulatory T cells. Profiled with immunoSEQ multiplex PCR; TCRdb holds only in-frame clones, not every one. The data show roughly 60,000 clones, 96% seen once. Sample: naive CD8+ T cells sorted from blood. These receptors were taken from a human donor in good health.

The rearrangement links TRBV7-9 to TRBJ1-1; perhaps TRBD1 as D (6 bases). Trimming stripped 5 bases from V and 4 bases from J, with 17 bases between. Germline V CDR1 and CDR2: SEHNR, FQNEAQ (reference sequence). The CDR3 has 15 amino acids. The DNA of the CDR3 is TGTGCCAGCAGCACAAGCGGCGGAGGGGGCACTGAAGCTTTCTTT. Its protein is CASSTSGGGGTEAFF.

CDR3: CATGAVGYNSPLHF. As DNA, the CDR3 is TGTGCCACCGGGGCGGTCGGGTATAATTCACCCCTCCACTTT. This sequence joins TRBV15 and TRBJ1-6; D may be TRBD1 (5 bases). The germline V gene encodes CDR1 LNHNV and CDR2 YYDKDF (reference sequence). This CDR3 spans 14 amino acids. V was cut by 8 bases and J by 4 bases, with 12 bases left in between.

The V gene is TRBV11-2, the J gene TRBJ2-7; TRBD2 matches 8 bases. Trimming cost V 0 bases and J 2 bases; bases outside gene matches: 0. Looked up from germline, CDR1 is SGHAT and CDR2 is FQNNGV. The CDR3 consists of 14 residues. CDR3 residues: CASSLEAGAYEQYF. CDR3 nucleotide sequence: TGTGCCAGCAGCTTAGAAGCGGGGGCCTACGAGCAGTACTTC.

The V and J genes are TRBV2 and TRBJ1-1; the D is unclear. Germline CDR1 SNHLY, CDR2 FYNNEI. CDR3 length: 10 residues. Between the trimmed V and J ends, which lost 3 bases and 7 bases, there was a span of 3 bases. Here the CDR3 DNA reads TGTGCCAGCAGTGAGGATGAAGCTTTCTTT. The encoded protein is CASSEDEAFF.